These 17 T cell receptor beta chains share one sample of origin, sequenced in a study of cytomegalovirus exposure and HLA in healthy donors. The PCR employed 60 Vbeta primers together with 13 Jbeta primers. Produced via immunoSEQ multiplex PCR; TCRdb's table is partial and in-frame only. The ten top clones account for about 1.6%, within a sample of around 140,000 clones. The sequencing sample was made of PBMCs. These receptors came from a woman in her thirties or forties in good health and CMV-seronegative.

Here the CDR3 reads CASSTRQGGGYTF. The CDR3 DNA reads as TGTGCCAGCAGCACGAGACAGGGTGGAGGCTACACCTTC. The V and J genes are TRBV7-6 and TRBJ1-2, with 7 nucleotides matching TRBD1. V shed 5 bases and J 8 bases; nucleotides not matched to a gene: 8. There are 13 residues in the CDR3. CDR1 SGHVS and CDR2 FNYEAQ come from the germline V gene.

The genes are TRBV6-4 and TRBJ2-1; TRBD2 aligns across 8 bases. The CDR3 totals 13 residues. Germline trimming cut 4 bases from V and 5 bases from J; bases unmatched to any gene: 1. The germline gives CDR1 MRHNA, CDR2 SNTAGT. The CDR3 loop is CASSGTSNNEQFF. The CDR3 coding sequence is TGTGCCAGCAGTGGGACTAGCAACAATGAGCAGTTCTTC.

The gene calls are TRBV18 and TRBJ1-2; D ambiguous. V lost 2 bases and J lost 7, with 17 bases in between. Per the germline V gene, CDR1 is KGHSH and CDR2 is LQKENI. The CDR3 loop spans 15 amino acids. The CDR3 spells CASSPRDAGFVGYTF. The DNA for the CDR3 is TGTGCCAGCTCACCAAGAGACGCAGGATTCGTTGGCTACACCTTC.

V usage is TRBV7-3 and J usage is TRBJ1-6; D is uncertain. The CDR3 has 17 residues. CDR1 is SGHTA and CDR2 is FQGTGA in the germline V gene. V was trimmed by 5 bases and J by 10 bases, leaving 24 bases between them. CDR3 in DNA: TGTGCCAGCAGCCCGAGGTCCGGGAGAGTGGTGGAATCACCCCTCCACTTT. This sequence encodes CASSPRSGRVVESPLHF.

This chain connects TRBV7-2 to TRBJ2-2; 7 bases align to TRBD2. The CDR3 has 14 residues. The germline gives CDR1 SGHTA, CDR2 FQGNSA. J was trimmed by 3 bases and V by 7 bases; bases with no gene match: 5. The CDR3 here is CASIRGVDTGELFF. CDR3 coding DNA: TGTGCCAGCATCCGGGGGGTGGACACCGGGGAGCTGTTTTTT.

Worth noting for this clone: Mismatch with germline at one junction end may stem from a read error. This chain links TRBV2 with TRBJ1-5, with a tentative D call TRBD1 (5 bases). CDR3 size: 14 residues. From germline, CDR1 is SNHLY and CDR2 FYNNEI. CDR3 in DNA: TGTGCCAGCAGTGAAATCCGGGGGTCAAGCGGGGTGGATTTT. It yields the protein CASSEIRGSSGVDF.

The CDR3 DNA follows: TGTGCCAGTAAAAACCAGGGGGCCGCTGGAAACACCATATATTTT. Translating it yields CASKNQGAAGNTIYF. The V call is TRBV19, the J call TRBJ1-3, with 8 bases lining up with TRBD1. With V trimmed by 7 bases and J by 2 bases, 7 bases remained unmatched. CDR3 length: 15 amino acids. Looked up from germline, CDR1 is LNHDA and CDR2 is SQIVND (reference sequence). Drawing the rest from reference TRBV19 and TRBJ1-3, the complete variable domain is DGGITQSPKYLFRKEGQNVTLSCEQNLNHDAMYWYRQDPGQGLRLIYYSQIVNDFQKGDIAEGYSVSREKKESFPLTVTSAQKNPTAFYLCASKNQGAAGNTIYFGEGSWLTVV.

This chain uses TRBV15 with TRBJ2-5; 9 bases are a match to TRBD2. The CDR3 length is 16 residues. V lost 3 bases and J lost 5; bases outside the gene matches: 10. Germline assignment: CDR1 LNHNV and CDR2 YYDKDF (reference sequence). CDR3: CATSRGSRGGSETQYF. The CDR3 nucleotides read TGTGCCACCAGCAGGGGCTCGCGGGGGGGCTCGGAGACCCAGTACTTC.

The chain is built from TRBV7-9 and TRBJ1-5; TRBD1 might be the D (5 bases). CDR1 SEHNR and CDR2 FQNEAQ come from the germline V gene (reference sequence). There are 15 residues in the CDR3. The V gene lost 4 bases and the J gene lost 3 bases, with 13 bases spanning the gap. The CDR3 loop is CASSSTDSYNQPQHF. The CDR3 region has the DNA TGTGCCAGCAGCTCCACTGACAGCTACAATCAGCCCCAGCATTTT.

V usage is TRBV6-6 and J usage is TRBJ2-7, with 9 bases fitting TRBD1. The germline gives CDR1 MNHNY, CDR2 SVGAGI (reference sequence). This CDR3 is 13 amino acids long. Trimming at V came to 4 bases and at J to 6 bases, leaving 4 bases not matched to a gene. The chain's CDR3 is CASSSTGGGEQYV. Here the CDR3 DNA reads TGTGCCAGCAGTTCGACAGGGGGAGGCGAGCAGTACGTC.

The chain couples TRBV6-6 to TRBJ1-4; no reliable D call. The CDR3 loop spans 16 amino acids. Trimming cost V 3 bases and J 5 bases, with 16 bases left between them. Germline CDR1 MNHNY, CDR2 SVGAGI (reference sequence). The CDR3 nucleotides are TGTGCCAGCAGTTATGGGAGGCTTAGCGCGAATGAAAAACTGTTTTTT. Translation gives CASSYGRLSANEKLFF.

The DNA for the CDR3 is TGTGCCAGCAGCGTTGCCCAACAAACTAATGAAAAACTGTTTTTT. Protein sequence: CASSVAQQTNEKLFF. The genes are TRBV9 and TRBJ1-4; unclear D gene. This CDR3 region has 15 residues. Trimming left V 2 bases short and J 1 base short, with 9 bases between. Germline CDR1 SGDLS, CDR2 YYNGEE.

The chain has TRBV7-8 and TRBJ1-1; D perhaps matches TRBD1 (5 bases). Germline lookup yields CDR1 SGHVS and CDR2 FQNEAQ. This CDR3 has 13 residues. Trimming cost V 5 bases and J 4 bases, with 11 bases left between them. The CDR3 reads CASSRQRGTEAFF. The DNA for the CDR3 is TGTGCCAGCAGCCGTCAAAGGGGCACTGAAGCTTTCTTT.

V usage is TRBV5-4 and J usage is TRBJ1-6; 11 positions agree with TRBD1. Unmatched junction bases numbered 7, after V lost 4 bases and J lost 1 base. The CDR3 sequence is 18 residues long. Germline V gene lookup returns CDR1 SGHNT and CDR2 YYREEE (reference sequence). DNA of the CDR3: TGTGCCAGCAGCATACGGACAGGGGGCGCATCCTATAATTCACCCCTCCACTTT. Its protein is CASSIRTGGASYNSPLHF.

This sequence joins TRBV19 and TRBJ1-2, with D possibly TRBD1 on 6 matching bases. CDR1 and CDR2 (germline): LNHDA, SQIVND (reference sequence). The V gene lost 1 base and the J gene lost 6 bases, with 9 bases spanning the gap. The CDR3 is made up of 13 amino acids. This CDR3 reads CASSIARGNGYTF. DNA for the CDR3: TGTGCCAGTAGTATAGCCAGGGGAAATGGCTACACCTTC.

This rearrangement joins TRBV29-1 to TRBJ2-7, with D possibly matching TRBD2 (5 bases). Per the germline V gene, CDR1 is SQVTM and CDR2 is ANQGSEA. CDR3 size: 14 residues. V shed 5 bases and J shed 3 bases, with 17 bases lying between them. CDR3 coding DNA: TGCAGCGTTACGTTACTAGTGAGGGACTACGAGCAGTACGTC. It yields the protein CSVTLLVRDYEQYV.

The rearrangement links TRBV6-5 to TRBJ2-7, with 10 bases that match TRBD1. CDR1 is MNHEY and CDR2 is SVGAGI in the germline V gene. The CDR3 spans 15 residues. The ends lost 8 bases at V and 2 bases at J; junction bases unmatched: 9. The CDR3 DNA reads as TGTGCCAGCGCGAAGCGACAGGGGGCCCCCTACGAGCAGTACTTC. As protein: CASAKRQGAPYEQYF.